These 8 T cell receptor beta chains came from one sample sequenced in a study of CD8 T cells in Susac syndrome. The RNA, roughly 0.45 to 1 ug, was put through reverse transcription using random hexamers. TCRdb redid the calling of the immunoSEQ multiplex PCR reads with MiXCR, one entry per CDR3 protein. This sample yields 100,000 to 110,000 distinct CDR3 sequences, of which around 96% are seen a single time; less than 0.35% belongs to the top ten. Sequencing input: CD8+ T cells from PBMCs. Receptor source: a human donor with Susac syndrome.

CDR3 region: CASSQDTTTSGNTIYF. CDR3 bases: TGTGCCAGCAGCCAAGATACTACCACCTCTGGAAACACCATATATTTT. The gene calls are TRBV3-1 and TRBJ1-3; D is uncertain. Trimming pared 0 bases from V and 0 bases from J, leaving 9 bases between. CDR3 size: 16 residues. The germline V gene has CDR1 LGHDT and CDR2 YNNKEL (reference sequence).

The chain has TRBV28 and TRBJ2-1; 10 bases fit TRBD2. The germline V gene encodes CDR1 MDHEN and CDR2 SYDVKM. The CDR3 is made up of 16 amino acids. J was trimmed by 8 bases and V by 2 bases; bases with no gene match: 9. CDR3 bases: TGTGCCAGCAGTTTAGGAGACCGGCTAGCGGGGGATGAGCAGTTCTTC. Translation: CASSLGDRLAGDEQFF. The full variable domain, rest sourced from reference TRBV28 and TRBJ2-1, is DVKVTQSSRYLVKRTGEKVFLECVQDMDHENMFWYRQDPGLGLRLIYFSYDVKMKEKGDIPEGYSVSREKKERFSLILESASTNQTSMYLCASSLGDRLAGDEQFFGPGTRLTVL.

The CDR3 DNA sequence: TGTGCCAGCAGCCAAGTCCAAGAGACCCAGTACTTC. It codes for CASSQVQETQYF. The chain is built from TRBV3-1 and TRBJ2-5; no definite D call. V lost 1 base and J 1 base, leaving 1 base between the germline ends. This CDR3 region has 12 residues. The germline CDR1 and CDR2 sequences are LGHDT and YNNKEL (reference sequence).

The chain joins TRBV3-1 to TRBJ2-1; a possible D gene is TRBD1 (5 bases). Germline V gene sequence: CDR1 LGHDT, CDR2 YNNKEL (reference sequence). V was cut by 3 bases and J by 5 bases, with 8 bases left in between. The CDR3 runs to 13 residues. The CDR3 loop is CASSHPRDNEQFF. The CDR3 bases are TGTGCCAGCAGCCATCCCAGGGACAATGAGCAGTTCTTC.

The chain uses TRBV5-4 and TRBJ2-1; 7 nucleotides align to TRBD1. With 4 bases clipped from V and 9 bases from J, the junction kept 10 bases outside the gene matches. Per germline, CDR1 SGHNT and CDR2 YYREEE (reference sequence). This CDR3 spans 14 amino acids. CDR3 in DNA: TGTGCCAGCAGCGCCCGACAGGGCCCCGCTGAGCAGTTCTTC. Its translation is CASSARQGPAEQFF.

V is TRBV12-3 or TRBV12-4 and J is TRBJ2-3; D remains unclear. The CDR3 spans 15 residues. V was shortened by 2 bases and J by 0 bases, with 9 bases between the two germline ends. This CDR3 is CASSLQASSTDTQYF. DNA of the CDR3: TGTGCCAGCAGTTTACAGGCGTCTAGCACAGATACGCAGTATTTT.

The rearrangement links TRBV4-1 to TRBJ2-5; perhaps TRBD2 as D (6 bases). Germline CDR1 MGHRA, CDR2 YSYEKL. This CDR3 comprises 14 residues. V was pared by 1 base and J by 3 bases, with 9 bases between. The CDR3 DNA sequence: TGCGCCAGCAGCCAAGGAGGCGGGAAAGAGACCCAGTACTTC. Translation: CASSQGGGKETQYF.

This clonotype was picked up one time. The chain uses TRBV9 and TRBJ1-3; D is perhaps TRBD1 (6 bases). Germline CDR1 reads SGDLS; CDR2 reads YYNGEE. The length of the CDR3 is 20 residues. Trimming took off 3 bases at V and 0 bases at J, with 25 bases between the two ends. CDR3 in amino acids: CASSAQSSASWGPSGNTIYF. CDR3 coding DNA: TGTGCCAGCAGCGCACAAAGTAGCGCGTCTTGGGGGCCCTCTGGAAACACCATATATTTT.